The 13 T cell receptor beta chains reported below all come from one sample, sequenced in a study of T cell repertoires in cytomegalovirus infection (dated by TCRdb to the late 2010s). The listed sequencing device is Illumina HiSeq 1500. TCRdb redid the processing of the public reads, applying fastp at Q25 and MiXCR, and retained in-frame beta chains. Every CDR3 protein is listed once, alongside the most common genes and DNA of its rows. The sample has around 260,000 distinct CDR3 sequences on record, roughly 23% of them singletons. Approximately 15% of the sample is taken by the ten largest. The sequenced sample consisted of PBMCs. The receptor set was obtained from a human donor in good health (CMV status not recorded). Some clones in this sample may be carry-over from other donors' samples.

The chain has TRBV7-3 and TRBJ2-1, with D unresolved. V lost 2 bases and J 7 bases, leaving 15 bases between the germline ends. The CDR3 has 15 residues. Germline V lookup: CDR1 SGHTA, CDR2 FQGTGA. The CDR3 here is CASSLVSRSQNEQFF. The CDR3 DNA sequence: TGTGCCAGCAGCTTAGTAAGCAGGAGTCAGAATGAGCAGTTCTTC. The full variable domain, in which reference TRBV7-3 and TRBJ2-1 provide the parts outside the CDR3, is GAGVSQTPSNKVTEKGKYVELRCDPISGHTALYWYRQSLGQGPEFLIYFQGTGAADDSGLPNDRFFAVRPEGSVSTLKIQRTERGDSAVYLCASSLVSRSQNEQFFGPGTRLTVL.

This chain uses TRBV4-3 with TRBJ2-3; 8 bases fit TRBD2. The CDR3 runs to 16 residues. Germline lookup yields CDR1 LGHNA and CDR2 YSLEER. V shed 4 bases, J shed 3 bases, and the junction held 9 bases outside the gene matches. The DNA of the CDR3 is TGCGCCAGCAGCCCGGGGAGACTAGCGTATACAGATACGCAGTATTTT. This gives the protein CASSPGRLAYTDTQYF.

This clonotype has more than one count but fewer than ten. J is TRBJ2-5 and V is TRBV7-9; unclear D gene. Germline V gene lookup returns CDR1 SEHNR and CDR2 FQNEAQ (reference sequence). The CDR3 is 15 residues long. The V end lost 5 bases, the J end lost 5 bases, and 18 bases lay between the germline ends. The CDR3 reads CASSAMRAIGETQYF. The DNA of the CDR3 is TGTGCCAGCAGCGCCATGAGAGCGATAGGGGAGACCCAGTACTTC.

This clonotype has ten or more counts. This CDR3 is CASSLGGFTSPLHF. CDR3 in DNA: TGTGCCAGCAGCTTAGGAGGGTTCACTTCACCCCTCCACTTT. The chain couples TRBV7-2 to TRBJ1-6; D is ambiguous. This CDR3 spans 14 amino acids. Germline V gene lookup returns CDR1 SGHTA and CDR2 FQGNSA. V gave up 1 base and J gave up 9 bases, with 10 bases separating them.

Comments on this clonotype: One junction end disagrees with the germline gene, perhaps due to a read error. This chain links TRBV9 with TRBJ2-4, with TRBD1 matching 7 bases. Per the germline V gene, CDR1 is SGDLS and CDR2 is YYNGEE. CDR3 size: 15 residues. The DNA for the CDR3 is TGTGCCAGCAGCGTAGCTGGGGACAGCAAAAACATTCAGTGCTTC. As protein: CASSVAGDSKNIQCF.

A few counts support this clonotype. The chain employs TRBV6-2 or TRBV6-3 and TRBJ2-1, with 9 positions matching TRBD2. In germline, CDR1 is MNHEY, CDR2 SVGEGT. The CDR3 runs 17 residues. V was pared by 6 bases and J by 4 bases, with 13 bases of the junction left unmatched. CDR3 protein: CASSPLLASGTYNEQFF. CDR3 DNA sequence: TGTGCCAGCAGCCCACTCCTCGCTAGCGGGACATACAATGAGCAGTTCTTC.

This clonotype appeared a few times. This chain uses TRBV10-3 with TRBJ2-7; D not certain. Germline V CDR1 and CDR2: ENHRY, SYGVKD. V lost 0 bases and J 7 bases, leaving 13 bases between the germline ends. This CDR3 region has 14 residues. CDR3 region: CAISESLWDQEQYF. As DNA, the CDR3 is TGTGCCATCAGTGAGTCTTTGTGGGATCAAGAGCAGTACTTC.

The CDR3 sequence is CASSPVSPAFF. The CDR3, as DNA: TGTGCCAGCAGTCCGGTATCTCCAGCTTTCTTT. This sequence joins TRBV28 and TRBJ1-1; D uncertain. V was pared by 5 bases and J by 10 bases, with 11 bases between. There are 11 residues in the CDR3. CDR1 and CDR2 (germline): MDHEN, SYDVKM.

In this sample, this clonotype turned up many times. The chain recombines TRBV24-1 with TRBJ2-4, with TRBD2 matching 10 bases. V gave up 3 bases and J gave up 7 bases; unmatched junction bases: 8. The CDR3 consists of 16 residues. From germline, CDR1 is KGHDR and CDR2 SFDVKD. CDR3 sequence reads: CATSDRTTSGVNIQYF. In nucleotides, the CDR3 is TGTGCCACCAGTGATAGAACAACTAGCGGGGTGAACATTCAGTACTTC.

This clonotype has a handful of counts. The CDR3 region is CASGTGGGADGYTF. In nucleotides, the CDR3 is TGTGCCAGCGGCACTGGAGGGGGGGCAGACGGCTACACCTTC. The V call is TRBV12-3 or TRBV12-4, the J call TRBJ1-2; D may be TRBD1 (6 bases). This CDR3 comprises 14 residues. Trimming stripped 8 bases from V and 8 bases from J, with 21 bases between.

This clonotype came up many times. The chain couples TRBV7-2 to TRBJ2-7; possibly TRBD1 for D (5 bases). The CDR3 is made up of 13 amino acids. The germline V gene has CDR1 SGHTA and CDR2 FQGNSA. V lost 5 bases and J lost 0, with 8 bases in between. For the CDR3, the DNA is TGTGCCAGCAGCCTTAGGGGCTCCTACGAGCAGTACTTC. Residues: CASSLRGSYEQYF. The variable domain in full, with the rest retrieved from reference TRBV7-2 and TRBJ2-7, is GAGVSQSPSNKVTEKGKDVELRCDPISGHTALYWYRQSLGQGLEFLIYFQGNSAPDKSGLPSDRFSAERTGGSVSTLTIQRTQQEDSAVYLCASSLRGSYEQYFGPGTRLTVT.

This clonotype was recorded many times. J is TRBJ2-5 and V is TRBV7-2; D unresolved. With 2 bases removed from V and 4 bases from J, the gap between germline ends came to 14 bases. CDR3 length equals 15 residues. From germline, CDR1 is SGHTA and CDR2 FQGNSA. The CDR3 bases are TGTGCCAGCAGCTTACCGCTCGGTTGGTCAGAGACCCAGTACTTC. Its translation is CASSLPLGWSETQYF.

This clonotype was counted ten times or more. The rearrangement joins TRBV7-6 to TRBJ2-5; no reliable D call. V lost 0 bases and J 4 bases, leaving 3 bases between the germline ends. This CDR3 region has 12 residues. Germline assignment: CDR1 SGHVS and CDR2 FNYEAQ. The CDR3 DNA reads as TGTGCCAGCAGCTTAGCTGCAGAGACCCAGTACTTC. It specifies CASSLAAETQYF.